This T cell receptor (beta chain) was captured by sequencing in a study of cytomegalovirus exposure and HLA in healthy donors. Notes on the study in general: Available immune exposure information covered CMV serostatus only. Sequencing likely generated an artifact that appeared as a cluster of highly shared sequence variants. Follow-up analysis found HLA locus-dependent TCR association rates, highest for DRB1 and lowest for HLA-C.

Despite likely unrecorded immune exposures, the donors were nominally healthy at the time of sampling. CDR3 size: 13 residues. Trimming shortened V by 2 bases and J by 8 bases, and 12 bases separated the two germline ends. Germline V gene data show CDR1 as MNHNY and CDR2 as SVGAGI (reference sequence). This clone was observed a few times. Its cognate antigen is unknown. PCR primers comprised 60 Vbeta and 13 Jbeta primers. Sequencing used immunoSEQ multiplex PCR; TCRdb keeps in-frame clones, though not all of them. The sample includes roughly 110,000 clones, roughly 73% of them seen just once. The sequence came from a man in his thirties or forties in good health and CMV-seronegative. This chain connects TRBV6-6 to TRBJ1-2; possible D gene TRBD1, 5 bases. The sequencing input was PBMCs. CDR3 in amino acids: CASSYSGTRGYTF. The CDR3 DNA is TGTGCCAGCAGTTACAGCGGGACTCGAGGCTACACCTTC.